The clone carrying this T cell receptor (beta chain) was detected a few times. The data belong to a study of OX40 agonist ivuxolimab in advanced cancers. Study summary: Patients were dosed intravenously with ivuxolimab at 0.01 to 10 mg/kg every 2 weeks. In three patients, partial responses were observed, one with hepatocellular carcinoma and two with cutaneous melanoma.

Assay used: immunoSEQ multiplex PCR; TCRdb lists only in-frame clones, some missing. The sample lists roughly 62,000 clones; 65% to 85% were seen once. The sample here was CD4+ or CD8+ T cells sorted from blood, taken in a trial of the OX40 agonist ivuxolimab. This sequence was found in an adult with an advanced solid tumor such as melanoma, head and neck, liver or kidney cancer.

Here the CDR3 DNA reads TGTGCCAGCAGCTTGGAAGGGGGCACCTACGAGCAGTACTTC. Encoded protein: CASSLEGGTYEQYF. This chain joins TRBV5-4 and TRBJ2-7; the match to TRBD1 covers 7 bases. Germline V lookup: CDR1 SGHNT, CDR2 YYREEE (reference sequence). The CDR3 sequence is 14 residues long. The trim removed 0 bases at V and 2 bases at J, leaving 2 bases unmatched.